This passage covers 24 T cell receptor beta chains from one sample sequenced in a study of radiotherapy plus CTLA-4 blockade in lung cancer. Assay used: immunoSEQ multiplex PCR; TCRdb lists only in-frame clones, some missing. The sample lists tens of thousands of clones, about four fifths occurring once. The sequencing here drew on peripheral blood, taken from a patient treated with radiotherapy plus ipilimumab. The source is a human donor with non-small cell lung cancer that progressed on radiotherapy plus ipilimumab.

The chain uses TRBV7-2 and TRBJ2-7; possibly TRBD2 for D (5 bases). V dropped 2 bases and J dropped 7 bases, with 9 bases sitting between them. The CDR3 consists of 12 residues. Germline assignment: CDR1 SGHTA and CDR2 FQGNSA. CDR3 sequence: CASSLISGEQYF. The CDR3 region has the DNA TGTGCCAGCAGCTTAATCTCGGGAGAGCAGTACTTC.

As regards this clone: The junction does not match germline at one end; this may be a read error. V and J are TRBV7-7 and TRBJ2-5, with 9 bases identical to TRBD2. The J call may be faulty, since TRBJ2-7 better matches the DNA end. The CDR3 spans 15 residues. In germline, CDR1 is SSHAT, CDR2 FNYEAQ (reference sequence). CDR3: CASSLETSGDYEQYF. In DNA, the CDR3 is TGTGCTAGCAGCTTAGAGACTAGCGGCGACTACGAGCAGTACTTC.

CDR3 sequence (DNA): TGTGCCAGCAGCTTAGTGCCGTCGGATTCACCCCTCCACTTT. Encoded protein: CASSLVPSDSPLHF. The genes are TRBV5-5 and TRBJ1-6; the D is unclear. Germline V CDR1 and CDR2: SGHKS, YYEKEE (reference sequence). V shed 2 bases and J shed 8 bases, with 11 bases lying between them. The CDR3 runs 14 residues. The full variable domain, with the rest looked up from reference TRBV5-5 and TRBJ1-6, is DAGVTQSPTHLIKTRGQQVTLRCSPISGHKSVSWYQQVLGQGPQFIFQYYEKEERGRGNFPDRFSARQFPNYSSELNVNALLLGDSALYLCASSLVPSDSPLHFGNGTRLTVT.

The chain has TRBV4-2 and TRBJ2-7; 14 nucleotides align to TRBD2. This CDR3 spans 16 amino acids. J lost 3 bases, V lost 4 bases, and 5 bases had no gene match. The V gene's germline CDR1 is LGHNA and CDR2 YNFKEQ. The CDR3 here is CASSLGTSGSLYEQYF. DNA of the CDR3: TGTGCCAGCAGCCTGGGGACTAGCGGGAGCCTCTACGAGCAGTACTTC.

The chain is built from TRBV6-1 and TRBJ2-7; TRBD2 aligns across 11 bases. With V trimmed by 6 bases and J by 6 bases, 7 bases remained unmatched. This CDR3 is built from 14 residues. Germline V lookup: CDR1 MNHNS, CDR2 SASEGT. CDR3 sequence (DNA): TGTGCCAGCAGGTCTAGCGGGGGGCACTGCGAGCAGTACTTC. This encodes CASRSSGGHCEQYF.

This clone appeared a single time. The chain is built from TRBV2 and TRBJ2-7; D remains unclear. The CDR3 is 10 residues long. CDR1 is SNHLY and CDR2 is FYNNEI in the germline V gene. V gave up 6 bases and J gave up 5 bases, with 5 bases separating them. CDR3 in DNA: TGTGCCAGCAGCGCCGACGAGCAGTACTTC. Protein sequence: CASSADEQYF.

J is TRBJ2-5 and V is TRBV5-1; possible D gene TRBD1, 5 bases. Germline CDR1 reads SGHRS; CDR2 reads YFSETQ. V was cut by 0 bases and J by 3 bases, with 12 bases left in between. CDR3 size: 15 residues. The CDR3 region has the DNA TGCGCCAGCAGCTTGGTGGGCAGGGTCGAAGAGACCCAGTACTTC. This gives the protein CASSLVGRVEETQYF.

The gene calls are TRBV28 and TRBJ2-7, with D perhaps matching TRBD1 or TRBD2 (7 bases each). The CDR3 totals 14 residues. V lost 10 bases, J lost 4 bases, and 20 bases lay in between. Germline CDR1 MDHEN, CDR2 SYDVKM. Here the CDR3 reads CATHLRGGVYEQYF. The DNA for the CDR3 is TGTGCCACCCATCTCAGGGGGGGCGTTTACGAGCAGTACTTC.

The chain couples TRBV19 to TRBJ1-5; no clear D. The V and J ends lost 0 bases and 0 bases respectively, with 6 bases between them. This CDR3 region has 15 residues. Looked up from germline, CDR1 is LNHDA and CDR2 is SQIVND (reference sequence). CDR3 in amino acids: CASSIDAYSNQPQHF. CDR3 in DNA: TGTGCCAGTAGTATAGATGCTTATAGCAATCAGCCCCAGCATTTT.

The chain has TRBV7-2 and TRBJ2-5; weak D call: TRBD1 (5 bases). Between the trimmed V and J ends, which lost 4 bases and 9 bases, there was a span of 18 bases. Germline loops: CDR1 SGHTA, CDR2 FQGNSA. The CDR3 spans 14 residues. CDR3: CASSSRTNQMSQYF. CDR3 nucleotides: TGTGCCAGCAGCTCCCGGACAAACCAGATGTCCCAGTACTTC.

The chain is built from TRBV5-6 and TRBJ1-2, with D uncertain. Germline CDR1 reads SGHDT; CDR2 reads YYEEEE. The V end was cut by 3 bases, the J end by 5 bases, with 14 bases between. The CDR3 length is 14 residues. The CDR3: CASSWEGVEYGYTF. In nucleotides, the CDR3 is TGTGCCAGCAGCTGGGAGGGAGTAGAGTATGGCTACACCTTC.

The genes are TRBV4-3 and TRBJ1-5, with D unresolved. V lost 0 bases and J lost 1, with 10 bases in between. CDR3 size: 16 residues. The germline CDR1 and CDR2 sequences are LGHNA and YSLEER. CDR3: CASSQEITDSNQPQHF. In DNA, the CDR3 is TGCGCCAGCAGCCAAGAGATTACGGACAGCAATCAGCCCCAGCATTTT.

J is TRBJ1-2 and V is TRBV4-3, with D unclear. Germline CDR1 is LGHNA and CDR2 is YSLEER. This CDR3 contains 15 residues. Trimming left V 4 bases short and J 2 bases short, with 14 bases between. The CDR3 loop is CASSPRSGVNYGYTF. As DNA, the CDR3 is TGCGCCAGCAGCCCCAGGTCCGGAGTCAACTATGGCTACACCTTC.

In DNA form, the CDR3 reads TGTGCCAGTAGTATAGGGGACAGGGTGGATAACTATGGCTACACCTTC. Its translation is CASSIGDRVDNYGYTF. The chain couples TRBV19 to TRBJ1-2; the match to TRBD1 covers 9 bases. Trimming removed 1 base from V and 1 base from J; junction bases left unmatched: 4. This CDR3 is built from 16 residues. Looked up from germline, CDR1 is LNHDA and CDR2 is SQIVND (reference sequence).

The chain links TRBV5-1 to TRBJ1-2; 7 bases agree with TRBD1. The V gene's germline CDR1 is SGHRS and CDR2 YFSETQ. With V trimmed by 4 bases and J by 8 bases, 5 bases remained unmatched. The CDR3 is 12 residues long. The CDR3 coding sequence is TGCGCCAGCAGCCCAACAGGGGAGGGCTACACCTTC. Translated, it gives CASSPTGEGYTF.

This clone was seen once. A junction end diverges from the germline sequence, so it may reflect a read error. V and J are TRBV7-8 and TRBJ2-1, with 7 bases matching TRBD1. This CDR3 contains 16 residues. The germline V gene has CDR1 SGHVS and CDR2 FQNEAQ. The CDR3 here is CASSPTDRVVHNKQFF. In DNA form, the CDR3 reads TGTGCCAGCAGCCCTACCGACAGGGTGGTTCACAATAAGCAGTTCTTC.

There are a few counts of this clone. The same CDR3 is also encoded by other DNA sequences in this sample. The chain is built from TRBV18 and TRBJ1-2; D remains unclear. V was cut by 3 bases and J by 2 bases, with 7 bases left in between. The V gene's germline CDR1 is KGHSH and CDR2 LQKENI. The CDR3 extends over 13 amino acids. This chain's CDR3 is CASSPGQNYGYTF. As DNA, the CDR3 is TGTGCCAGCTCACCTGGCCAGAACTATGGCTACACCTTC.

J is TRBJ1-1 and V is TRBV28; maybe TRBD1 (6 bases). Trimming stripped 8 bases from V and 5 bases from J, with 18 bases between. The CDR3 loop spans 14 amino acids. The germline V gene encodes CDR1 MDHEN and CDR2 SYDVKM. This CDR3 reads CASSMGGLRTEAFF. CDR3 DNA: TGTGCCAGCTCGATGGGGGGCCTTAGGACTGAAGCTTTCTTT.

The genes are TRBV6-5 and TRBJ2-7, with 9 bases matching TRBD2. Germline loops: CDR1 MNHEY, CDR2 SVGAGI. With V trimmed by 1 base and J by 5 bases, 6 bases remained unmatched. CDR3 size: 15 residues. The CDR3 here is CASSYLAGARNEQYF. The DNA for the CDR3 is TGTGCCAGCAGTTACTTAGCGGGGGCGCGGAACGAGCAGTACTTC.

The J gene is TRBJ1-5, the V gene TRBV27; TRBD1 matches 10 bases. Trimming cost V 3 bases and J 4 bases; bases outside gene matches: 0. Per the germline V gene, CDR1 is MNHEY and CDR2 is SMNVEV (reference sequence). This CDR3 is 14 amino acids long. The CDR3 region is CASSLGQGNQPQHF. The CDR3 DNA reads as TGTGCCAGCAGTTTGGGACAGGGGAATCAGCCCCAGCATTTT.

V is TRBV19 and J is TRBJ2-3, with 7 bases lining up with TRBD1. Per the germline V gene, CDR1 is LNHDA and CDR2 is SQIVND (reference sequence). CDR3 length: 13 amino acids. J was trimmed by 2 bases and V by 8 bases; bases with no gene match: 4. The CDR3 region is CASGQASTDTQYF. The DNA of the CDR3 is TGTGCCAGTGGACAGGCCTCCACAGATACGCAGTATTTT.

V is TRBV2 and J is TRBJ1-2, with 8 nucleotides matching TRBD1. V was clipped by 8 bases and J by 4 bases; unmatched bases: 9. Germline values: CDR1 SNHLY, CDR2 FYNNEI. The CDR3 spans 14 residues. The CDR3 nucleotides read TGTGCCAGCCTGTGGACAGGGTTTATCTATGGCTACACCTTC. It codes for CASLWTGFIYGYTF.

The rearrangement links TRBV29-1 to TRBJ1-3; D is ambiguous. The germline gives CDR1 SQVTM, CDR2 ANQGSEA. This CDR3 has 14 amino acids. Trimming shortened V by 4 bases and J by 0 bases, and 10 bases separated the two germline ends. The CDR3 sequence is CSVAGRDSGNTIYF. CDR3 coding DNA: TGCAGCGTTGCGGGCCGTGACTCTGGAAACACCATATATTTT.

The chain combines TRBV30 with TRBJ1-1, with a possible D match to TRBD1 (6 bases). CDR3 length equals 13 residues. Germline CDR1 and CDR2: GTSNPN and SVGIG (reference sequence). Trimming removed 2 bases from V and 2 bases from J, with 9 bases in between. The CDR3 DNA reads as TGTGCCTGGAGTTCAGGGGTTAACACTGAAGCTTTCTTT. This translates into CAWSSGVNTEAFF. Supplemented by reference TRBV30 and TRBJ1-1, the full variable domain reads SQTIHQWPATLVQPVGSPLSLECTVEGTSNPNLYWYRQAAGRGLQLLFYSVGIGQISSEVPQNLSASRPQDRQFILSSKKLLLSDSGFYLCAWSSGVNTEAFFGQGTRLTVV.